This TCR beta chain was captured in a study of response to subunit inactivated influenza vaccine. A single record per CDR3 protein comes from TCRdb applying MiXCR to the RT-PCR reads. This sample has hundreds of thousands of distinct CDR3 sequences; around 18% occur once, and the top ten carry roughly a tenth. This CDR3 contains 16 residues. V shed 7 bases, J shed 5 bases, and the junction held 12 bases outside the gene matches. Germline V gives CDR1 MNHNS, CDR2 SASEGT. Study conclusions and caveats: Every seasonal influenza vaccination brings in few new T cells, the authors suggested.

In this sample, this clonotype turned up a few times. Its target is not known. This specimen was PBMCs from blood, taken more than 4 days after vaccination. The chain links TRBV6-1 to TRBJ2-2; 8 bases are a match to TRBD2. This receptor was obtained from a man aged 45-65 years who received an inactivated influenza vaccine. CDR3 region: CASTSLSGSSTGELFF. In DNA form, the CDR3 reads TGTGCCAGCACGAGCTTGAGCGGGAGTTCGACCGGGGAGCTGTTTTTT.